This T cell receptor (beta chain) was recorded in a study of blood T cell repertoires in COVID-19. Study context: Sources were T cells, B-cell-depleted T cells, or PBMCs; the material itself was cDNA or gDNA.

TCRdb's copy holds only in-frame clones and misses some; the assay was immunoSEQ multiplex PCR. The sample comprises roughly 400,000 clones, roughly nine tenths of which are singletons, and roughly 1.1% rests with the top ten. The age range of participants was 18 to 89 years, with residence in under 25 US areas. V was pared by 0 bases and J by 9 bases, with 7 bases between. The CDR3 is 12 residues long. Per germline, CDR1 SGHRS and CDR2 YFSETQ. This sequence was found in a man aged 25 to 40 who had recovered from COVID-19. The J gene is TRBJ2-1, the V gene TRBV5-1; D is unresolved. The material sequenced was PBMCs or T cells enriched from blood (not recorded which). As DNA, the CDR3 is TGCGCCAGCAGCTTGGCGAGGTTTGAGCAGTTCTTC. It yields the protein CASSLARFEQFF.